A single sample is the source of the 29 T cell receptor beta chains below, sequenced in a study of control samples from healthy donors and cancer patients. Produced via immunoSEQ multiplex PCR; TCRdb's table is partial and in-frame only. Of approximately 120,000 clones in the sample, approximately 87% are singletons; the top ten hold approximately 2.9%. Sequences were obtained from blood. These receptor sequences come from a man in his 60s in good health.

There are a few counts of this clone. This chain links TRBV27 with TRBJ1-2, with D possibly being TRBD1 (5 bases). Germline values: CDR1 MNHEY, CDR2 SMNVEV (reference sequence). This CDR3 is built from 13 residues. V lost 3 bases to trimming and J lost 6 bases, with 11 bases between them. The CDR3 DNA reads TGTGCCAGCAGTTTGGGGGGTGAAAATGGCTACACCTTC. The encoded protein is CASSLGGENGYTF.

The V call is TRBV12-5, the J call TRBJ1-1, with unresolved D. This CDR3 spans 13 amino acids. Germline-derived CDR1 and CDR2 are LGHNT and FRNRAP. V lost 7 bases and J 4 bases, leaving 13 bases between the germline ends. The CDR3 spells CASALIRGTEAFF. CDR3 DNA sequence: TGTGCTAGTGCCTTAATCCGGGGCACTGAAGCTTTCTTT.

The chain joins TRBV6-5 to TRBJ1-5; 9 nucleotides agree with TRBD1. CDR1 and CDR2 from the germline V gene are MNHEY and SVGAGI. The CDR3 loop spans 16 amino acids. After removal of 0 bases from V and 3 bases from J, the junction contained 3 bases not matched to a gene. As DNA, the CDR3 is TGTGCCAGCAGTTACTCCGGGACAGGGTACAATCAGCCCCAGCATTTT. It is translated as CASSYSGTGYNQPQHF.

The chain carries TRBV5-3 and TRBJ1-1, with TRBD1 identical over 7 bases. TRBV5-3 is treated as an ORF (open reading frame) with a function not yet certain. V dropped 0 bases and J dropped 4; count of bases not matched to a gene: 6. The CDR3 is made up of 15 amino acids. The DNA for the CDR3 is TGTGCCAGAAGCTTGGCGAGACAGGGAGGCACTGAAGCTTTCTTT. Translation gives CARSLARQGGTEAFF.

This clone was found a few times. At one of its ends the junction is not consistent with the germline gene, which may arise from a read error. The V call is TRBV6-5, the J call TRBJ1-1, with 8 bases fitting TRBD1. Germline values: CDR1 MNHEY, CDR2 SVGAGI. CDR3 length: 15 amino acids. CDR3 in amino acids: CASSSPGGVKTEAFF. CDR3 nucleotide sequence: TGTGCCAGCAGTTCACCAGGGGGCGTGAAAACTGAAGCTTTCTTT.

V gene TRBV5-8 combines with J gene TRBJ1-6; D unresolved. Germline assignment: CDR1 SGHTS and CDR2 YDEGEE. The CDR3 spans 10 residues. Trimming left V 5 bases short and J 18 bases short, with 12 bases between. CDR3 DNA: TGTGCCAGCAGTGCTGGTTCTCACCACTTT. Translated, it gives CASSAGSHHF.

The chain couples TRBV4-3 to TRBJ2-1, with D uncertain. This CDR3 comprises 12 residues. Trimming left V 0 bases short and J 7 bases short, with 4 bases between. Germline loops: CDR1 LGHNA, CDR2 YSLEER. The chain's CDR3 is CASSQDGNEQFF. The CDR3 nucleotides are TGCGCCAGCAGCCAAGATGGGAATGAGCAGTTCTTC.

J is TRBJ1-1 and V is TRBV28; D unclear. CDR3 length: 11 residues. Trimming stripped 10 bases from V and 1 base from J, with 7 bases between. Germline lookup yields CDR1 MDHEN and CDR2 SYDVKM. Here the CDR3 reads CATITNTEAFF. CDR3 in DNA: TGTGCCACCATAACGAACACTGAAGCTTTCTTT.

The CDR3, as DNA: TGTGCCAGCAGCCAAGAATCCAGGACTAGCGGTAGAGATGAGCAGTTCTTC. Residues: CASSQESRTSGRDEQFF. The chain uses TRBV3-1 (or the pseudogene TRBV3-2) and TRBJ2-1, with 10 nucleotides matching TRBD2. Germline trimming cut 0 bases from V and 8 bases from J; bases unmatched to any gene: 10. The CDR3 runs to 17 residues. The V gene's germline CDR1 is LGHDT and CDR2 YNNKEL (reference sequence).

This chain uses TRBV30 with TRBJ1-2; D not resolved. Germline CDR1 GTSNPN, CDR2 SVGIG (reference sequence). This CDR3 is 13 amino acids long. The ends were cut back, 3 bases at V and 4 bases at J, with 12 bases in the middle. CDR3 nucleotides: TGTGCCTGGAGCCCGGGGTTCCGCTATGGCTACACCTTC. Translating it yields CAWSPGFRYGYTF.

The chain has TRBV7-2 and TRBJ2-7; 14 bases map to TRBD2. V gave up 5 bases and J gave up 5 bases; unmatched junction bases: 5. The CDR3 runs to 15 residues. Germline lookup yields CDR1 SGHTA and CDR2 FQGNSA. The CDR3 nucleotides are TGTGCCAGCAGCCTTGGACTAGCGGGGGGACACGAGCAGTACTTC. Its protein product is CASSLGLAGGHEQYF.

The chain employs TRBV28 and TRBJ2-2; 7 positions agree with TRBD1. The germline V gene has CDR1 MDHEN and CDR2 SYDVKM. The CDR3 totals 15 residues. V shed 4 bases, J shed 7 bases, and the junction held 9 bases outside the gene matches. CDR3 sequence: CASSSARGSGGELFF. DNA for the CDR3: TGTGCCAGCAGTTCTGCCAGGGGGTCGGGCGGGGAGCTGTTTTTT.

V is TRBV24-1 and J is TRBJ1-5; TRBD1 might be the D (5 bases). V was shortened by 4 bases and J by 4 bases, with 16 bases between the two germline ends. CDR1 and CDR2 (germline): KGHDR, SFDVKD. This CDR3 is built from 16 residues. The DNA for the CDR3 is TGTGCCACCAGTGACCGGGAGGGGCGGGGGAATCAGCCCCAGCATTTT. Translating gives CATSDREGRGNQPQHF.

The rearrangement joins TRBV9 to TRBJ2-7; 9 bases agree with TRBD1. This CDR3 contains 20 residues. V was pared by 4 bases and J by 0 bases, with 20 bases of the junction left unmatched. CDR1 and CDR2 (germline): SGDLS, YYNGEE. Here the CDR3 reads CASSPLPGQGFGPNSYEQYF. Written as DNA, the CDR3 is TGTGCCAGCAGCCCACTTCCGGGACAGGGTTTCGGCCCGAACTCCTACGAGCAGTACTTC.

This sequence joins TRBV7-8 and TRBJ2-3; 8 nucleotides align to TRBD1. The germline CDR1 and CDR2 sequences are SGHVS and FQNEAQ. The CDR3 spans 13 residues. Trimming at V came to 2 bases and at J to 6 bases, leaving 1 base not matched to a gene. CDR3 nucleotides: TGTGCCAGCAGCTTAAACAGGGGGGATACGCAGTATTTT. It codes for CASSLNRGDTQYF.

This chain connects TRBV4-1 to TRBJ2-7; 11 nucleotides align to TRBD2. After removal of 3 bases from V and 0 bases from J, the junction contained 7 bases not matched to a gene. Per the germline V gene, CDR1 is MGHRA and CDR2 is YSYEKL. The CDR3 has 17 amino acids. The CDR3 nucleotides read TGCGCCAGCAGCCAGGGTTTCGGGACTAGCGGCTCCTACGAGCAGTACTTC. The encoded protein is CASSQGFGTSGSYEQYF.

V gene TRBV19 combines with J gene TRBJ2-7, with 9 positions matching TRBD2. Germline trimming cut 2 bases from V and 4 bases from J; bases unmatched to any gene: 3. Germline lookup yields CDR1 LNHDA and CDR2 SQIVND (reference sequence). The CDR3 is 14 residues long. The CDR3 region is CASSISGGKYEQYF. The CDR3, as DNA: TGTGCCAGTAGTATAAGCGGGGGGAAATACGAGCAGTACTTC.

The gene calls are TRBV7-8 and TRBJ2-2; TRBD2 matches at 11 bases. The germline V gene has CDR1 SGHVS and CDR2 FQNEAQ. The CDR3 runs 15 residues. V gave up 6 bases and J gave up 7 bases; unmatched junction bases: 7. DNA of the CDR3: TGTGCCAGCAGGATAGCGGGGGGGCAAAGCGGGGAGCTGTTTTTT. Residues: CASRIAGGQSGELFF.

The rearrangement links TRBV28 to TRBJ1-2; a weak D match, TRBD1 (6 bases). V lost 7 bases and J lost 4, with 7 bases in between. CDR3 length: 11 residues. From germline, CDR1 is MDHEN and CDR2 SYDVKM. CDR3 in amino acids: CASKDSYGYTF. The CDR3 DNA is TGTGCCAGCAAGGACAGCTATGGCTACACCTTC.

The chain carries TRBV28 and TRBJ2-7; perhaps TRBD1 as D (7 bases). Per germline, CDR1 MDHEN and CDR2 SYDVKM. CDR3 length: 14 amino acids. The ends were cut back, 6 bases at V and 2 bases at J, with 14 bases in the middle. CDR3 DNA: TGTGCCAGCAGGAAATCAGGGGGGACCTACGAGCAGTACTTC. Translated, it gives CASRKSGGTYEQYF.

This sequence joins TRBV27 and TRBJ1-2, with D perhaps matching TRBD1 (6 bases). Looked up from germline, CDR1 is MNHEY and CDR2 is SMNVEV (reference sequence). V lost 6 bases to trimming and J lost 2 bases, with 16 bases between them. The CDR3 contains 15 residues. CDR3 sequence (DNA): TGTGCCAGCAGACGGGACATAGGAACCAACTATGGCTACACCTTC. It translates to CASRRDIGTNYGYTF.

The chain links TRBV28 to TRBJ2-7; the D gene is possibly TRBD2 (7 bases). This CDR3 is built from 15 residues. Germline loops: CDR1 MDHEN, CDR2 SYDVKM. V was cut by 7 bases and J by 4 bases, with 20 bases left in between. This CDR3 reads CASTLVTGGMYEQYF. The CDR3 bases are TGTGCCAGCACACTCGTGACGGGGGGCATGTACGAGCAGTACTTC.

The chain couples TRBV7-2 to TRBJ1-2; 12 bases are shared with TRBD1. Unmatched junction bases numbered 9, after V lost 5 bases and J lost 2 bases. The germline V gene has CDR1 SGHTA and CDR2 FQGNSA. This CDR3 is built from 17 residues. CDR3 coding DNA: TGTGCCAGCAGCCCGCCCGGGACAGGGGGCAAGAACTATGGCTACACCTTC. It specifies CASSPPGTGGKNYGYTF.

This clone was counted a single time. The CDR3: CASSLGVYSYEQYF. CDR3 nucleotide sequence: TGTGCCAGCAGCTTAGGGGTCTACTCCTACGAGCAGTACTTC. The chain combines TRBV7-2 with TRBJ2-7; D not certain. The CDR3 extends over 14 amino acids. The germline CDR1 and CDR2 sequences are SGHTA and FQGNSA. The V and J ends lost 1 base and 0 bases respectively, with 7 bases between them.

The chain couples TRBV4-1 to TRBJ1-6; 8 bases match TRBD1. The V gene end was trimmed by 3 bases and the J gene end by 7 bases; junction bases not matched to a gene: 5. CDR3 length equals 15 residues. CDR1 MGHRA and CDR2 YSYEKL come from the germline V gene. The CDR3: CASSQQGARNSPLHF. CDR3 nucleotide sequence: TGCGCCAGCAGCCAGCAGGGGGCACGGAATTCACCCCTCCACTTT.

This clone was detected a few times. The chain couples TRBV6-5 to TRBJ1-2; no reliable D call. CDR1 and CDR2 from the germline V gene are MNHEY and SVGAGI. V lost 5 bases and J 0 bases, leaving 7 bases between the germline ends. This CDR3 comprises 13 residues. In DNA form, the CDR3 reads TGTGCCAGCAGTACAGAAACTAACTATGGCTACACCTTC. It codes for CASSTETNYGYTF.

The V call is TRBV5-5, the J call TRBJ2-7; no clear D gene. CDR1 and CDR2 (germline): SGHKS, YYEKEE (reference sequence). Trimming left V 5 bases short and J 2 bases short, with 20 bases between. CDR3 length equals 16 residues. This CDR3 reads CASSSLSGQSTYEQYF. The CDR3 DNA is TGTGCCAGCAGTTCTTTATCTGGGCAGTCAACCTACGAGCAGTACTTC.

The J gene is TRBJ1-4, the V gene TRBV7-9; D remains unclear. Looked up from germline, CDR1 is SEHNR and CDR2 is FQNEAQ (reference sequence). Trimming removed 7 bases at V and 5 bases at J, with 14 bases between. This CDR3 contains 14 residues. The CDR3 spells CASNRLGVNEKLFF. Written as DNA, the CDR3 is TGTGCCAGCAACCGGCTCGGGGTCAATGAAAAACTGTTTTTT.

The chain is built from TRBV4-3 and TRBJ1-2; a possible D gene is TRBD1 (5 bases). V lost 0 bases, J lost 4 bases, and 15 bases lay in between. The CDR3 consists of 16 residues. From germline, CDR1 is LGHNA and CDR2 YSLEER. CDR3 sequence reads: CASSQDPRGYGYGYTF. DNA of the CDR3: TGCGCCAGCAGCCAAGACCCGCGGGGCTATGGCTATGGCTACACCTTC.